These 10 T cell receptor beta chains originate from one sample sequenced in a study of T-cell memory formation after mild COVID-19. MiXCR, run by TCRdb on the 5' RACE reads, gives a single entry per CDR3 protein. This repertoire shows roughly 580,000 distinct CDR3 sequences, more than 15% found once; its top ten account for 12%. The sequenced sample consisted of PBMCs or a T cell subset sorted from them (not recorded which). These receptors all come from an adult woman who had mild COVID-19 (a few samples of this study predate the infection). Cell type and time point are not known.

This clonotype has a handful of counts. The chain joins TRBV27 to TRBJ2-1; D not certain. There are 13 residues in the CDR3. V was trimmed by 0 bases and J by 9 bases, leaving 9 bases between them. In germline, CDR1 is MNHEY, CDR2 SMNVEV (reference sequence). In DNA, the CDR3 is TGTGCCAGCAGTTTATCTGCACAGACTGAGCAGTTCTTC. It translates to CASSLSAQTEQFF.

This clonotype was observed a few times. The chain has TRBV20-1 and TRBJ1-1; weak D call: TRBD1 (5 bases). Germline assignment: CDR1 DFQATT and CDR2 SNEGSKA (reference sequence). The CDR3 length is 14 residues. Trimming removed 5 bases at V and 5 bases at J, with 18 bases between. The CDR3 sequence is CSAGAAGKGTEAFF. The CDR3 bases are TGCAGTGCTGGGGCAGCGGGGAAAGGGACTGAAGCTTTCTTT.

This clonotype was detected only once. This sequence joins TRBV5-1 and TRBJ1-1, with a weak D call TRBD1 (5 bases). CDR3 size: 13 residues. The V gene's germline CDR1 is SGHRS and CDR2 YFSETQ. With 4 bases removed from V and 8 bases from J, the gap between germline ends came to 15 bases. The CDR3, as DNA: TGCGCCAGCAGCCCAACTGTGGGGCCCGAAGCTTTCTTT. It specifies CASSPTVGPEAFF.

This clonotype was observed a handful of times. The rearrangement links TRBV6-5 to TRBJ2-5; D not certain. V was cut by 9 bases and J by 2 bases, with 16 bases left in between. Germline CDR1 is MNHEY and CDR2 is SVGAGI. The CDR3 extends over 14 amino acids. The CDR3 DNA follows: TGTGCCAGACGACTCCAGATCCAGCAAGAGACCCAGTACTTC. It encodes CARRLQIQQETQYF.

This clonotype showed up many times. The chain recombines TRBV10-3 with TRBJ2-7; D gene ambiguous. The length of the CDR3 is 14 residues. Per germline, CDR1 ENHRY and CDR2 SYGVKD. Trimming removed 2 bases from V and 0 bases from J, with 8 bases in between. CDR3 loop: CAISEGQDSYEQYF. The CDR3, as DNA: TGTGCCATCAGTGAGGGGCAAGACTCCTACGAGCAGTACTTC.

This clonotype was detected ten times or more. This chain links TRBV5-1 with TRBJ2-7; TRBD2 matches 11 bases. The CDR3 is made up of 17 amino acids. CDR1 and CDR2 from the germline V gene are SGHRS and YFSETQ. With V trimmed by 0 bases and J by 0 bases, 5 bases remained unmatched. Here the CDR3 DNA reads TGCGCCAGCAGCTTGGGGTTGGGACTAGCGGACTCCTACGAGCAGTACTTC. Translated, it gives CASSLGLGLADSYEQYF. The full variable domain, in which reference TRBV5-1 and TRBJ2-7 provide the parts outside the CDR3, is KAGVTQTPRYLIKTRGQQVTLSCSPISGHRSVSWYQQTPGQGLQFLFEYFSETQRNKGNFPGRFSGRQFSNSRSEMNVSTLELGDSALYLCASSLGLGLADSYEQYFGPGTRLTVT.

V is TRBV25-1 and J is TRBJ2-1, with 7 bases matching TRBD1. The length of the CDR3 is 15 residues. V lost 6 bases, J lost 0 bases, and 5 bases stayed unmatched. Germline CDR1 and CDR2: MGHDK and SYGVNS. In DNA, the CDR3 is TGTGCCAGCAGCCAGACAGGGCTCTCCTACAATGAGCAGTTCTTC. It specifies CASSQTGLSYNEQFF.

This clonotype was seen more than once but under ten times. V usage is TRBV4-2 and J usage is TRBJ1-4; 10 bases line up with TRBD1. Germline V gene lookup returns CDR1 LGHNA and CDR2 YNFKEQ. Trimming cost V 5 bases and J 5 bases; bases outside gene matches: 8. This CDR3 is 16 amino acids long. The CDR3 sequence: CASSASPGQGNEKLFF. In nucleotides, the CDR3 is TGTGCCAGCAGCGCAAGCCCGGGACAGGGGAATGAAAAACTGTTTTTT.

This clonotype was seen a handful of times. V is TRBV24-1 and J is TRBJ2-2; TRBD1 matches 9 bases. The CDR3 runs 17 residues. CDR1 and CDR2 from the germline V gene are KGHDR and SFDVKD. V was clipped by 3 bases and J by 6 bases; unmatched bases: 10. Here the CDR3 reads CATSDPGQGIVSGELFF. CDR3 bases: TGTGCCACCAGTGATCCGGGACAGGGCATTGTGTCCGGGGAGCTGTTTTTT.

This clonotype turned up a few times. The chain carries TRBV12-3 or TRBV12-4 and TRBJ2-4; D may correspond to TRBD1 or TRBD2 (6 bases each). The CDR3 loop spans 13 amino acids. V lost 5 bases, J lost 6 bases, and 11 bases lay in between. Here the CDR3 reads CASSAGHRNIQYF. For the CDR3, the DNA is TGTGCCAGCAGTGCGGGACATAGAAACATTCAGTACTTC.